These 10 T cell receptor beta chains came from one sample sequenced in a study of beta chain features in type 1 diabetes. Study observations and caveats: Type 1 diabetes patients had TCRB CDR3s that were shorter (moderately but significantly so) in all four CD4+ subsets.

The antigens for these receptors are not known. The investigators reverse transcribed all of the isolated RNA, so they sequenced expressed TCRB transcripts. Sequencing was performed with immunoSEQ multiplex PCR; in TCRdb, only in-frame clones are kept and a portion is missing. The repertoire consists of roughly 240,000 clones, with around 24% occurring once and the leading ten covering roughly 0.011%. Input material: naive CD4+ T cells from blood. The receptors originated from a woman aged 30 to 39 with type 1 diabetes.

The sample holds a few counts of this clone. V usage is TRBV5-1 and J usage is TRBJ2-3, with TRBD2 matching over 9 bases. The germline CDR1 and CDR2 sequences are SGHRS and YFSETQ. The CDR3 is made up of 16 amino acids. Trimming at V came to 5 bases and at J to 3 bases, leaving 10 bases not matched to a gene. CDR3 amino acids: CASRSVAGVRTDTQYF. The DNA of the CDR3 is TGCGCCAGCAGGTCCGTAGCGGGAGTAAGAACAGATACGCAGTATTTT.

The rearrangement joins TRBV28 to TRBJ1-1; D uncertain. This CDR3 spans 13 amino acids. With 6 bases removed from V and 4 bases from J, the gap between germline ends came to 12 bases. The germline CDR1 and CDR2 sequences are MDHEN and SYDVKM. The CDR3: CASSLNLATEAFF. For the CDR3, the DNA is TGTGCCAGCAGCCTTAATCTAGCCACTGAAGCTTTCTTT. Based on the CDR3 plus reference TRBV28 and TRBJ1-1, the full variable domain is DVKVTQSSRYLVKRTGEKVFLECVQDMDHENMFWYRQDPGLGLRLIYFSYDVKMKEKGDIPEGYSVSREKKERFSLILESASTNQTSMYLCASSLNLATEAFFGQGTRLTVV.

CDR3 sequence (DNA): TGTGCCTGGAGGAGGGGGCGAGCCTACGAGCAGTACTTC. Protein sequence: CAWRRGRAYEQYF. The chain joins TRBV30 to TRBJ2-7; 7 nucleotides agree with TRBD1. The CDR3 extends over 13 amino acids. CDR1 is GTSNPN, CDR2 SVGIG, per germline (reference sequence). V dropped 3 bases and J dropped 2; count of bases not matched to a gene: 4.

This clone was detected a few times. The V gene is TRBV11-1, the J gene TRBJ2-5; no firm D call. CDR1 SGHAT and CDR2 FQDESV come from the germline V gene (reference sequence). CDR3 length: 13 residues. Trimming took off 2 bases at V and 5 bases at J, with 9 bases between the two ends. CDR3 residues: CASSLHRTETQYF. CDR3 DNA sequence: TGTGCCAGCAGCTTACACAGAACTGAGACCCAGTACTTC.

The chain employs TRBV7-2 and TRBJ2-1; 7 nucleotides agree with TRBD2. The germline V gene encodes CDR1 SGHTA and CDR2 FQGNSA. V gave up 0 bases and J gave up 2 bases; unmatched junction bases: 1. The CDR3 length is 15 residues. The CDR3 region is CASSLAGGPYNEQFF. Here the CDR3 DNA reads TGTGCCAGCAGCTTAGCGGGAGGGCCCTACAATGAGCAGTTCTTC.

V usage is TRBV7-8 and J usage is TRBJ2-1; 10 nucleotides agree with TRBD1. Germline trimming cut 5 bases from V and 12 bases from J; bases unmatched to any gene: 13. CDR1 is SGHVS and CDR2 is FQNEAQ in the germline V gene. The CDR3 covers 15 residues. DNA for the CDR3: TGTGCCAGCAGCCCCTACCGGGACAGGGGAGGAAGGCAGTTCTTC. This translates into CASSPYRDRGGRQFF.

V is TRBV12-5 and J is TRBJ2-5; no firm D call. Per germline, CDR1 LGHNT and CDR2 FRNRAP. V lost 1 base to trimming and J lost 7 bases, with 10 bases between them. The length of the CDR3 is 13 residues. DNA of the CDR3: TGTGCTAGTGGTTTGGGACCTGAGCGGACCCAGTACTTC. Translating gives CASGLGPERTQYF.

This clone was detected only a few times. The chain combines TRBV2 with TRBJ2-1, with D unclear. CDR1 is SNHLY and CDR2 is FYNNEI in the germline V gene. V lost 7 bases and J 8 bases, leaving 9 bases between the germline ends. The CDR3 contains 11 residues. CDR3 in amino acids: CASMVGDEQFF. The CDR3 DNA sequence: TGTGCCAGCATGGTCGGAGATGAGCAGTTCTTC.

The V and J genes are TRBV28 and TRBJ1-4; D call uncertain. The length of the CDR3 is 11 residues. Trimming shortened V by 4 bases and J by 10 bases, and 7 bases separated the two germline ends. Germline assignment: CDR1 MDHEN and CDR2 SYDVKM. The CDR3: CASSSPSKLFF. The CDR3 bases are TGTGCCAGCAGTTCCCCTTCAAAACTGTTTTTT.

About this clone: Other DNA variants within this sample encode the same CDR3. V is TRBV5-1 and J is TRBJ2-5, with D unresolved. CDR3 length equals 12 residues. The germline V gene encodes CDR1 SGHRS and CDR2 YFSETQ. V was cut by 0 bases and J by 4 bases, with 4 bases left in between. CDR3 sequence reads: CASSLARETQYF. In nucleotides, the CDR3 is TGCGCCAGCAGCTTGGCGAGAGAGACCCAGTACTTC.